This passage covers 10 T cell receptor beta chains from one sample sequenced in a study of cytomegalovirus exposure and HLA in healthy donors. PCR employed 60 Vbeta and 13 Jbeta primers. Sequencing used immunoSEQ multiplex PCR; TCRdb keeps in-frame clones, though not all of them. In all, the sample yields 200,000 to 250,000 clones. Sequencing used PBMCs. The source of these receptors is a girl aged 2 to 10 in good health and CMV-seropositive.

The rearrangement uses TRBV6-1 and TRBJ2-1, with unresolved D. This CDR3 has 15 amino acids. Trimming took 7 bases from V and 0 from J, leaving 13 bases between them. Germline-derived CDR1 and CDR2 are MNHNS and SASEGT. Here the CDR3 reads CASTVGRTSYNEQFF. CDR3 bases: TGTGCCAGCACCGTTGGCAGAACCTCCTACAATGAGCAGTTCTTC.

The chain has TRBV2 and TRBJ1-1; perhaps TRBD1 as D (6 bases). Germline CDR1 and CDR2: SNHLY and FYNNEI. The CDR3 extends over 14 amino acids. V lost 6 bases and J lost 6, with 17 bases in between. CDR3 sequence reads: CASRTQGSGAEAFF. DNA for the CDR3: TGTGCCAGCAGGACCCAGGGGAGTGGGGCTGAAGCTTTCTTT.

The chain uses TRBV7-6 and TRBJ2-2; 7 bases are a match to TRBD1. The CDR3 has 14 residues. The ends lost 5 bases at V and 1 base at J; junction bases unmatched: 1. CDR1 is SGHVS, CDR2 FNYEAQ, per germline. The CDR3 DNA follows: TGTGCCAGCAGCGACAGGGTGAACACCGGGGAGCTGTTTTTT. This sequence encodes CASSDRVNTGELFF.

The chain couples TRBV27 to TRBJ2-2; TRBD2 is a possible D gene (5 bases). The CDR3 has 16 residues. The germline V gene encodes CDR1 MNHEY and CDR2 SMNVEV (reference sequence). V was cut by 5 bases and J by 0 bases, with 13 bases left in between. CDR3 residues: CASSRVGETNTGELFF. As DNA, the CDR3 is TGTGCCAGCAGTAGGGTCGGGGAGACGAACACCGGGGAGCTGTTTTTT.

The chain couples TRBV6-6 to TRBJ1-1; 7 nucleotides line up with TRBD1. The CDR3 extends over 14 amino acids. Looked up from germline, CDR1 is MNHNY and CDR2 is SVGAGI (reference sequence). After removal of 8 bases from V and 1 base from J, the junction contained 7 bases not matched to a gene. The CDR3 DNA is TGTGCCAGCTTCTTGACAGGGACGAACACTGAAGCTTTCTTT. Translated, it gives CASFLTGTNTEAFF.

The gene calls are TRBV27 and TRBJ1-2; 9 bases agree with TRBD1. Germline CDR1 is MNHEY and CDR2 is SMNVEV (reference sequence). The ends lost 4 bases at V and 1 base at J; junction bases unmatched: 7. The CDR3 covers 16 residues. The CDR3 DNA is TGTGCCAGCAGTTCCGGGACAGGGACCCTTAACTATGGCTACACCTTC. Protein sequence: CASSSGTGTLNYGYTF.

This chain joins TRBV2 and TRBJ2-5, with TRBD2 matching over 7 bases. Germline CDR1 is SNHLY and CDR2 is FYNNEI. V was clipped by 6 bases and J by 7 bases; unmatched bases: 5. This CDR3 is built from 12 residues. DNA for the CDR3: TGTGCCAGCAGGACCGGGACTACGACCCAGTACTTC. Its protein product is CASRTGTTTQYF.

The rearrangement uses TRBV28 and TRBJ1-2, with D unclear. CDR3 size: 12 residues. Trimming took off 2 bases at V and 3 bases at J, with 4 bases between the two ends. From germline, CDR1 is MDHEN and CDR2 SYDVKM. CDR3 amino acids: CASSLQDYGYTF. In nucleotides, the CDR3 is TGTGCCAGCAGTTTACAGGACTATGGCTACACCTTC.

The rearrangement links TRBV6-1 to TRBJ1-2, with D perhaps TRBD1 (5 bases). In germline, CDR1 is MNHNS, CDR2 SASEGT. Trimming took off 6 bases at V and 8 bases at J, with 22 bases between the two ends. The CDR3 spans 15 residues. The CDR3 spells CASRSPVKGGGGYTF. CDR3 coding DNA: TGTGCCAGCAGAAGCCCGGTGAAGGGCGGGGGAGGCTACACCTTC.

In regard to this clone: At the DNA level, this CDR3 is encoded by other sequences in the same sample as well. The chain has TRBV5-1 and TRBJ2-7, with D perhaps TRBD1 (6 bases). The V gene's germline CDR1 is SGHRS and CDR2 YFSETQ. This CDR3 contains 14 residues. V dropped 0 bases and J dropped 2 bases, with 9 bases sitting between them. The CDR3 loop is CASSLGTATYEQYF. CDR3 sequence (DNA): TGCGCCAGCAGCTTGGGGACAGCAACCTACGAGCAGTACTTC.